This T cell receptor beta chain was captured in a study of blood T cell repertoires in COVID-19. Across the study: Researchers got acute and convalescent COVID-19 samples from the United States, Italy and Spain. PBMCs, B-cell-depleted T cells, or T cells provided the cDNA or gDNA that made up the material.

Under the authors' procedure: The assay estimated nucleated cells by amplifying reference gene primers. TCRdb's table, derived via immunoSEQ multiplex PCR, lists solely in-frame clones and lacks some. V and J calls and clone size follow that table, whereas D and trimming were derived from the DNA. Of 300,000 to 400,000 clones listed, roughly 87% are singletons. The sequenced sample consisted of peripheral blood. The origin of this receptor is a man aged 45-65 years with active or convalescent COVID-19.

Here the CDR3 reads CASTRQGQPQHF. DNA of the CDR3: TGTGCCAGTACCAGGCAGGGGCAGCCCCAGCATTTT. V gene TRBV19 combines with J gene TRBJ1-5, with D possibly matching TRBD1 (6 bases). Germline V lookup: CDR1 LNHDA, CDR2 SQIVND (reference sequence). The CDR3 runs 12 residues. The V end lost 7 bases, the J end lost 7 bases, and 11 bases lay between the germline ends.